These 20 T cell receptor beta chains share one sample of origin, sequenced in a study of regulatory T cells in long-lasting Graves disease. Both iRepertoire HTBI primers and Arm-PCR of CDR3 regions were used to build the TCR beta libraries. MiXCR was run by TCRdb on the multiplex PCR reads, yielding one entry per CDR3 protein. Of 550,000 to 600,000 distinct CDR3 sequences detected, 16% appear once; the ten largest clones hold 12%. As to time point: newly diagnosed GD, antithyroid drugs for less than 3 months. PBMC RNA served as the TCR library source. The same specimen was also included in a second study, on T cells in Graves' hyperthyroidism and ophthalmopathy.

The starting material was peripheral blood mononuclear cells (PBMCs), obtained at new diagnosis, from a patient treated with antithyroid drugs. The receptor set was obtained from a man younger than 35 with Graves disease.

This clonotype has more than one count but fewer than ten. The rearrangement joins TRBV6-1 to TRBJ2-3, with 13 positions matching TRBD2. V was clipped by 5 bases and J by 4 bases; unmatched bases: 6. The length of the CDR3 is 16 residues. Germline loops: CDR1 MNHNS, CDR2 SASEGT. The CDR3 here is CASSKLAGGGSDTQYF. The CDR3 bases are TGTGCCAGCAGTAAACTAGCGGGAGGGGGCTCAGATACGCAGTATTTT.

On this clonotype: A junction end diverges from the germline sequence, so it may reflect a read error. This rearrangement joins TRBV12-3 or TRBV12-4 to TRBJ2-7, with a weak D call TRBD2 (5 bases). This CDR3 contains 12 residues. The CDR3 sequence is CASSPGSYERYF. The CDR3 region has the DNA TGTGCCAGCAGCCCTGGGAGCTACGAGCGGTACTTC.

A few counts support this clonotype. V gene TRBV27 combines with J gene TRBJ2-7; 9 bases are a match to TRBD2. V shed 4 bases and J 5 bases; nucleotides not matched to a gene: 9. The germline gives CDR1 MNHEY, CDR2 SMNVEV (reference sequence). This CDR3 has 15 residues. CDR3: CASSSGGRAGNEQYF. The CDR3 bases are TGTGCCAGCAGTTCGGGCGGGAGGGCCGGGAACGAGCAGTACTTC.

Ten or more counts support this clonotype. V and J are TRBV2 and TRBJ2-7; unclear D gene. CDR3 length: 11 amino acids. Germline CDR1 and CDR2: SNHLY and FYNNEI. Trimming took off 7 bases at V and 5 bases at J, with 9 bases between the two ends. The CDR3: CASIFHDEQYF. The DNA of the CDR3 is TGTGCCAGCATCTTTCATGACGAGCAGTACTTC.

This clonotype was recorded many times. The rearrangement links TRBV7-9 to TRBJ2-7, with a possible D match to TRBD1 (5 bases). This CDR3 is built from 15 residues. CDR1 SEHNR and CDR2 FQNEAQ come from the germline V gene (reference sequence). V was shortened by 5 bases and J by 3 bases, with 17 bases between the two germline ends. CDR3 residues: CASSLRSGIIYEQYF. The CDR3 bases are TGTGCCAGCAGCCTGAGGTCAGGGATCATCTACGAGCAGTACTTC. Combining the CDR3 with reference TRBV7-9 and TRBJ2-7 gives the whole variable domain DTGVSQNPRHKITKRGQNVTFRCDPISEHNRLYWYRQTLGQGPEFLTYFQNEAQLEKSRLLSDRFSAERPKGSFSTLEIQRTEQGDSAMYLCASSLRSGIIYEQYFGPGTRLTVT.

The chain employs TRBV9 and TRBJ1-2, with no clear D. V was trimmed by 3 bases and J by 2 bases, leaving 8 bases between them. CDR1 and CDR2 from the germline V gene are SGDLS and YYNGEE. The CDR3 runs to 13 residues. CDR3 DNA sequence: TGTGCCAGCAGCGATCCACTCAACTATGGCTACACCTTC. Translating it yields CASSDPLNYGYTF.

Notes on this clonotype: The junction does not match germline at one end; this may be a read error. The chain uses TRBV19 and TRBJ1-1, with D possibly TRBD1 on 6 matching bases. CDR1 is LNHDA, CDR2 SQIVND, per germline (reference sequence). The CDR3 loop spans 17 amino acids. The CDR3 loop is CASSLYPGQLSHTEAFF. CDR3 in DNA: TGCGCCAGCAGCTTATATCCGGGACAACTATCTCACACTGAAGCTTTCTTT.

There are many counts of this clonotype. The CDR3 sequence is CASSLGGIPTYEQYF. CDR3 DNA sequence: TGTGCCAGCAGCTTAGGGGGCATACCTACCTACGAGCAGTACTTC. The chain couples TRBV7-3 to TRBJ2-7, with D possibly matching TRBD1 (6 bases). Trimming took 2 bases from V and 2 from J, leaving 13 bases between them. Germline-derived CDR1 and CDR2 are SGHTA and FQGTGA. The CDR3 runs 15 residues.

Only a few counts were recorded for this clonotype. This chain links TRBV27 with TRBJ1-5; unclear D gene. Germline CDR1 MNHEY, CDR2 SMNVEV (reference sequence). V shed 2 bases and J shed 2 bases, with 7 bases lying between them. The CDR3 totals 14 residues. The CDR3 region is CASSLSSGNQPQHF. CDR3 nucleotide sequence: TGTGCCAGCAGTTTAAGCAGTGGCAATCAGCCCCAGCATTTT.

This chain links TRBV12-3 or TRBV12-4 with TRBJ1-5; D uncertain. Trimming took off 10 bases at V and 0 bases at J, with 22 bases between the two ends. The length of the CDR3 is 17 residues. The CDR3 nucleotides are TGTGCCACTACTAGAGAGGGCTGGGCGATTAGCAATCAGCCCCAGCATTTT. It specifies CATTREGWAISNQPQHF.

The chain links TRBV29-1 to TRBJ2-1, with 9 nucleotides matching TRBD2. The ends lost 6 bases at V and 8 bases at J; junction bases unmatched: 11. CDR1 is SQVTM, CDR2 ANQGSEA, per germline. CDR3 length equals 14 residues. CDR3: CSVLAGNSGDEQFF. The DNA of the CDR3 is TGCAGCGTGCTAGCGGGGAACTCTGGGGATGAGCAGTTCTTC.

This clonotype has at least ten counts. The chain couples TRBV20-1 to TRBJ2-1, with TRBD1 matching over 7 bases. V trimming: 0 bases; J trimming: 0 bases; junction bases outside the gene matches: 8. The CDR3 runs to 17 residues. Germline V gene data show CDR1 as DFQATT and CDR2 as SNEGSKA (reference sequence). The CDR3 DNA follows: TGCAGTGCTAGAGATTCTCTTCGGGACAGCTCCTACAATGAGCAGTTCTTC. Its translation: CSARDSLRDSSYNEQFF.

The chain combines TRBV15 with TRBJ2-1, with D unclear. Germline-derived CDR1 and CDR2 are LNHNV and YYDKDF (reference sequence). This CDR3 region has 14 residues. The V end lost 1 base, the J end lost 5 bases, and 9 bases lay between the germline ends. The CDR3 coding sequence is TGTGCCACCAGCAGAGGACTCCTAAACAATGAGCAGTTCTTC. Translated, it gives CATSRGLLNNEQFF.

A few counts support this clonotype. The chain links TRBV6-1 to TRBJ1-6; no definite D call. Germline values: CDR1 MNHNS, CDR2 SASEGT. Trimming shortened V by 6 bases and J by 10 bases, and 19 bases separated the two germline ends. The CDR3 contains 15 residues. In DNA, the CDR3 is TGTGCCAGCAGGGAGGATGAGTACAGTCGGTCACCCCTCCACTTT. It encodes CASREDEYSRSPLHF.

This clonotype occurred a few times. The chain uses TRBV6-1 and TRBJ1-5; D possibly corresponds to TRBD1 (5 bases). This CDR3 comprises 14 residues. Trimming stripped 6 bases from V and 3 bases from J, with 12 bases between. Germline lookup yields CDR1 MNHNS and CDR2 SASEGT. The CDR3 DNA reads as TGTGCCAGCAGGTCAGTCGGGGCCAATCAGCCCCAGCATTTT. This encodes CASRSVGANQPQHF.

The CDR3 DNA reads TGTGCCAGCAGCGTAGGGGCGGGACTTCGGGCCTACGAGCAGTACTTC. Amino acid sequence: CASSVGAGLRAYEQYF. J is TRBJ2-7 and V is TRBV9; D perhaps matches TRBD2 (6 bases). Trimming cost V 0 bases and J 2 bases, with 15 bases left between them. Germline-derived CDR1 and CDR2 are SGDLS and YYNGEE. The CDR3 loop spans 16 amino acids.

Only a few counts were recorded for this clonotype. This chain connects TRBV12-3 or TRBV12-4 to TRBJ2-1; tentatively, D is TRBD2 (6 bases). Trimming removed 3 bases at V and 3 bases at J, with 9 bases between. The CDR3 contains 14 residues. In DNA form, the CDR3 reads TGTGCCAGCAGTTTTGGGACTGACTACAATGAGCAGTTCTTC. It specifies CASSFGTDYNEQFF.

This clonotype was seen more than once but under ten times. This rearrangement joins TRBV6-2 or TRBV6-3 to TRBJ1-1; D gene uncertain. This CDR3 contains 11 residues. Trimming took off 5 bases at V and 11 bases at J, with 12 bases between the two ends. Germline CDR1 is MNHEY and CDR2 is SVGEGT. The CDR3 loop reads CASSAERGAFF. CDR3 sequence (DNA): TGTGCCAGCAGTGCAGAACGAGGGGCTTTCTTT.

The sample holds many counts of this clonotype. The chain has TRBV28 and TRBJ2-3, with 9 bases fitting TRBD2. Germline lookup yields CDR1 MDHEN and CDR2 SYDVKM. Trimming removed 0 bases from V and 1 base from J; junction bases left unmatched: 14. The CDR3 covers 20 residues. CDR3 DNA sequence: TGTGCCAGCAGTTTATGGTCCCCTCAGAGTAGCGGGAGCGGCACAGATACGCAGTATTTT. It yields the protein CASSLWSPQSSGSGTDTQYF.

Many counts were recorded for this clonotype. This chain links TRBV18 with TRBJ2-1, with a tentative D call TRBD2 (5 bases). V was cut by 8 bases and J by 7 bases, with 15 bases left in between. Germline values: CDR1 KGHSH, CDR2 LQKENI. This CDR3 has 13 residues. The CDR3 spells CASSPGRGNEQFF. CDR3 bases: TGTGCCAGCAGCCCCGGTCGGGGTAATGAGCAGTTCTTC. Full variable domain (missing parts from reference TRBV18 and TRBJ2-1): NAGVMQNPRHLVRRRGQEARLRCSPMKGHSHVYWYRQLPEEGLKFMVYLQKENIIDESGMPKERFSAEFPKEGPSILRIQQVVRGDSAAYFCASSPGRGNEQFFGPGTRLTVL.